This entry features one TCR beta chain sequence. Trimming removed 1 base at V and 6 bases at J, with 12 bases between. Looked up from germline, CDR1 is SGHTA and CDR2 is FQGNSA. This CDR3 spans 14 amino acids. cDNA prepared by RNA extraction and subsequent reverse transcription served as the template for sequencing. Profiling relied on immunoSEQ multiplex PCR, and the TCRdb table lists in-frame clones only, not all of them. The sample holds 150,000 to 250,000 clones; roughly three fifths are singletons and the top ten take 3.3%. This entry is derived from a study of CD8+ T cells in alopecia areata. About the study: Each day, treated patients took oral tofacitinib twice, at 5 to 10 mg per dose.

Treatment reported: oral pan-JAK inhibitor, 5-10 mg twice daily. The receptor was derived from a human donor with alopecia areata. The rearrangement links TRBV7-2 to TRBJ1-2; a possible D gene is TRBD1 (6 bases). The material sequenced was CD4+ T cells sorted from blood, taken at week 4, from a patient treated with tofacitinib. The DNA for the CDR3 is TGTGCCAGCAGCTTAGGGACAGATTCTCATGGCTACACCTTC. Residues: CASSLGTDSHGYTF.